This T cell receptor beta chain was recorded in a study of CD8 T cells in Susac syndrome. Trimming took off 2 bases at V and 1 base at J, with 14 bases between the two ends. CDR1 and CDR2 (germline): MNHNY, SVGAGI (reference sequence). The CDR3 contains 16 residues. Random hexamers primed reverse transcription of about 0.45 to 1 ug RNA. MiXCR, run by TCRdb on the immunoSEQ multiplex PCR reads, gives a single entry per CDR3 protein. The data show tens of thousands of distinct CDR3 sequences, with 96% seen just once and approximately 0.62% held by the top ten. The origin of this receptor is a human donor with Susac syndrome. V and J are TRBV6-6 and TRBJ1-1, with D possibly matching TRBD1 (5 bases). The sample was CD8+ T cells from PBMCs. The CDR3 DNA follows: TGTGCCAGCAGTTACCTTAGGGGATCGACGAACACTGAAGCTTTCTTT. This encodes CASSYLRGSTNTEAFF.